What follows are 32 T cell receptor beta chains derived from one specimen sequenced in a study of cytomegalovirus exposure and HLA in healthy donors. The PCR employed 60 Vbeta primers together with 13 Jbeta primers. Profiled with immunoSEQ multiplex PCR; TCRdb holds only in-frame clones, not every one. The sample contains about 160,000 clones, roughly 80% of which appear only once. The specimen was PBMCs. The receptors were gathered from a man aged 18-30 years in good health and CMV-seropositive.

The V and J genes are TRBV7-6 and TRBJ2-1, with 10 bases that match TRBD1. V was clipped by 5 bases and J by 6 bases; unmatched bases: 4. CDR1 is SGHVS and CDR2 is FNYEAQ in the germline V gene. The CDR3 contains 14 residues. CDR3 nucleotides: TGTGCCAGCAGCACGGGACAGGGGCGCAATGAGCAGTTCTTC. It translates to CASSTGQGRNEQFF.

This rearrangement joins TRBV27 to TRBJ2-2; 7 bases map to TRBD2. The J segment lost 5 bases and the V segment lost 8 bases, leaving 11 bases of the junction unmatched. From germline, CDR1 is MNHEY and CDR2 SMNVEV (reference sequence). The CDR3 has 15 amino acids. The CDR3 spells CASSRRTSGTGELFF. CDR3 bases: TGTGCCAGCTCCCGTAGGACTAGTGGAACCGGGGAGCTGTTTTTT.

The DNA of the CDR3 is TGTGCCAGCAGCTTCCTGGACAGTAACTATGGCTACACCTTC. Translation: CASSFLDSNYGYTF. The chain carries TRBV7-9 and TRBJ1-2; D may be TRBD1 (6 bases). Germline V gene sequence: CDR1 SEHNR, CDR2 FQNEAQ (reference sequence). V was clipped by 3 bases and J by 1 base, with 9 bases between them. CDR3 length: 14 residues.

The V call is TRBV21-1, the J call TRBJ1-5; the table's D gene call, TRBD1, was not cross checked with the DNA. TRBV21-1 represents a pseudogene. This CDR3 has 18 residues. Here the CDR3 reads CASSKGGQGNAGNQPQHF. The CDR3 DNA reads as TGTGCCAGCAGCAAAGGGGGACAGGGTAACGCGGGCAATCAGCCCCAGCATTTT.

CDR3 in amino acids: CASSAVKWGRYNEQFF. The CDR3 region has the DNA TGTGCCAGCAGCGCCGTTAAGTGGGGGCGATACAATGAGCAGTTCTTC. This chain uses TRBV9 with TRBJ2-1; a weak D match, TRBD1 (6 bases). The germline V and J ends were trimmed by 3 bases and 4 bases, with 17 bases remaining between them. Germline V gene sequence: CDR1 SGDLS, CDR2 YYNGEE. CDR3 length equals 16 residues.

The V call is TRBV18, the J call TRBJ1-1, with 8 bases aligning to TRBD1. The CDR3 has 12 residues. With 8 bases clipped from V and 6 bases from J, the junction kept 5 bases outside the gene matches. Germline CDR1 reads KGHSH; CDR2 reads LQKENI. The CDR3 DNA follows: TGTGCCAGCGACAGGGGTTTCTCTGAAGCTTTCTTT. This sequence encodes CASDRGFSEAFF.

CDR3 bases: TGTGCCAGCAGTTTGGGGACTAGCGGCTACGAGCAGTACTTC. It translates to CASSLGTSGYEQYF. The gene calls are TRBV27 and TRBJ2-7, with 11 bases aligning to TRBD2. Germline V CDR1 and CDR2: MNHEY, SMNVEV (reference sequence). Trimming removed 3 bases from V and 3 bases from J; junction bases left unmatched: 1. CDR3 size: 14 residues.

The chain has TRBV9 and TRBJ2-5, with a tentative D call TRBD2 (7 bases). V shed 0 bases and J shed 5 bases, with 23 bases lying between them. The germline V gene has CDR1 SGDLS and CDR2 YYNGEE. The CDR3 spans 18 residues. Here the CDR3 reads CASSVGQGGGPDWETQYF. The CDR3 DNA reads as TGTGCCAGCAGCGTAGGGCAAGGGGGGGGGCCAGACTGGGAGACCCAGTACTTC.

The chain recombines TRBV27 with TRBJ1-5; D unclear. The CDR3 runs to 13 residues. Trimming pared 2 bases from V and 7 bases from J, leaving 9 bases between. Germline CDR1 reads MNHEY; CDR2 reads SMNVEV (reference sequence). The CDR3 loop is CASSLLGGQPQHF. CDR3 DNA sequence: TGTGCCAGCAGTTTACTAGGTGGGCAGCCCCAGCATTTT.

The chain recombines TRBV13 with TRBJ2-2, with D possibly matching TRBD2 (6 bases). With 6 bases removed from V and 6 bases from J, the gap between germline ends came to 26 bases. The germline CDR1 and CDR2 sequences are PRHDT and FYEKMQ (reference sequence). The CDR3 runs to 18 residues. CDR3 sequence reads: CASRPGTGDIRRAGELFF. CDR3 DNA: TGTGCCAGCAGACCGGGGACGGGGGATATTAGGAGGGCCGGGGAGCTGTTTTTT. The full variable domain, in which reference TRBV13 and TRBJ2-2 provide the parts outside the CDR3, is AAGVIQSPRHLIKEKRETATLKCYPIPRHDTVYWYQQGPGQDPQFLISFYEKMQSDKGSIPDRFSAQQFSDYHSELNMSSLELGDSALYFCASRPGTGDIRRAGELFFGEGSRLTVL.

The chain employs TRBV28 and TRBJ1-4, with 10 bases identical to TRBD1. CDR3 size: 15 residues. Germline V lookup: CDR1 MDHEN, CDR2 SYDVKM. Trimming at V came to 7 bases and at J to 0 bases, leaving 2 bases not matched to a gene. CDR3 region: CASTTGGATNEKLFF. The CDR3 DNA reads as TGTGCCAGCACGACAGGGGGCGCAACTAATGAAAAACTGTTTTTT.

The V gene is TRBV5-1, the J gene TRBJ1-1; no firm D call. The CDR3 has 15 residues. Germline V lookup: CDR1 SGHRS, CDR2 YFSETQ. Trimming removed 0 bases from V and 1 base from J, with 10 bases in between. The CDR3 region has the DNA TGCGCCAGCAGCTTGGGAAGTGGAGAGAACACTGAAGCTTTCTTT. Its protein is CASSLGSGENTEAFF. The entire variable domain, with the rest obtained from reference TRBV5-1 and TRBJ1-1, is as follows: KAGVTQTPRYLIKTRGQQVTLSCSPISGHRSVSWYQQTPGQGLQFLFEYFSETQRNKGNFPGRFSGRQFSNSRSEMNVSTLELGDSALYLCASSLGSGENTEAFFGQGTRLTVV.

This chain connects TRBV12-5 to TRBJ2-5; the match to TRBD2 covers 7 bases. This CDR3 region has 15 residues. From germline, CDR1 is LGHNT and CDR2 FRNRAP. The junction had 11 bases not matched to a gene; V was cut back by 5 bases and J by 5 bases. CDR3 sequence: CASGLGLGAGETQYF. The DNA for the CDR3 is TGTGCTAGTGGTCTAGGACTAGGGGCCGGGGAGACCCAGTACTTC.

The gene calls are TRBV11-2 and TRBJ1-4; 7 nucleotides agree with TRBD1. The V segment lost 5 bases and the J segment 4 bases; nucleotides outside the gene matches: 10. This CDR3 is 16 amino acids long. Germline values: CDR1 SGHAT, CDR2 FQNNGV. The chain's CDR3 is CASSQTAGTVNEKLFF. CDR3 DNA: TGTGCCAGCAGCCAAACGGCCGGGACAGTTAATGAAAAACTGTTTTTT.

This clone occurred a few times. The chain uses TRBV27 and TRBJ2-1, with D maybe TRBD2 (6 bases). Per germline, CDR1 MNHEY and CDR2 SMNVEV (reference sequence). V was trimmed by 3 bases and J by 6 bases, leaving 15 bases between them. The CDR3 length is 15 residues. The chain's CDR3 is CASSFGQGGFNEQFF. CDR3 sequence (DNA): TGTGCCAGCAGTTTCGGCCAGGGAGGCTTCAATGAGCAGTTCTTC.

This sequence joins TRBV4-1 and TRBJ2-7; 10 bases are a match to TRBD1. Germline V lookup: CDR1 MGHRA, CDR2 YSYEKL. The CDR3 is 16 residues long. V was pared by 3 bases and J by 3 bases, with 8 bases of the junction left unmatched. The CDR3 reads CASSHLSGTGDYEQYF. The CDR3 DNA reads as TGCGCCAGCAGCCACTTGTCCGGGACAGGGGACTACGAGCAGTACTTC.

CDR3 region: CASSLFGGGESPLHF. CDR3 DNA: TGCGCCAGCAGCTTGTTTGGAGGTGGGGAATCACCCCTCCACTTT. The rearrangement joins TRBV5-1 to TRBJ1-6; no clear D gene. The ends were cut back, 1 base at V and 10 bases at J, with 15 bases in the middle. The CDR3 loop spans 15 amino acids. From germline, CDR1 is SGHRS and CDR2 YFSETQ.

This chain connects TRBV7-8 to TRBJ2-2, with TRBD1 matching over 7 bases. CDR1 SGHVS and CDR2 FQNEAQ come from the germline V gene. V dropped 6 bases and J dropped 4; count of bases not matched to a gene: 5. This CDR3 region has 14 residues. The CDR3 DNA reads TGTGCCAGCAGACACAGGGACAGCACCGGGGAGCTGTTTTTT. As protein: CASRHRDSTGELFF.

This sequence joins TRBV5-1 and TRBJ1-1, with D uncertain. The length of the CDR3 is 14 residues. Between the trimmed V and J ends, which lost 1 base and 4 bases, there was a span of 11 bases. The germline CDR1 and CDR2 sequences are SGHRS and YFSETQ. The DNA for the CDR3 is TGCGCCAGCAGCTTGACACTTGGAGGCACTGAAGCTTTCTTT. Protein sequence: CASSLTLGGTEAFF.

The chain carries TRBV4-3 and TRBJ2-7; TRBD2 matches 7 bases. Germline V gene sequence: CDR1 LGHNA, CDR2 YSLEER. Germline trimming cut 0 bases from V and 3 bases from J; bases unmatched to any gene: 5. The CDR3 is made up of 15 amino acids. The CDR3 loop reads CASSQESGGIYEQYF. DNA of the CDR3: TGCGCCAGCAGCCAAGAATCCGGGGGGATCTACGAGCAGTACTTC.

The chain's CDR3 is CAISDLTTGRPTYEQYF. The CDR3 DNA reads TGTGCCATCAGTGACCTCACGACAGGGAGACCCACCTACGAGCAGTACTTC. The chain has TRBV10-3 and TRBJ2-7; the match to TRBD1 covers 7 bases. The ends lost 3 bases at V and 2 bases at J; junction bases unmatched: 13. The CDR3 contains 17 residues. Germline V gives CDR1 ENHRY, CDR2 SYGVKD.

This clone was seen a few times. The chain joins TRBV19 to TRBJ2-2; 9 nucleotides line up with TRBD1. This CDR3 has 20 residues. Germline V CDR1 and CDR2: LNHDA, SQIVND (reference sequence). The ends lost 1 base at V and 2 bases at J; junction bases unmatched: 14. This CDR3 reads CASSIGPGTGIGYNTGELFF. The CDR3 region has the DNA TGTGCCAGTAGTATAGGTCCCGGGACAGGGATCGGGTACAACACCGGGGAGCTGTTTTTT.

Turning to this clone: Sequence at one end of the junction differs from germline and may be a read error. This chain connects TRBV19 to TRBJ2-7, with TRBD2 as a possible D gene (6 bases). Germline V gene data show CDR1 as LNHDA and CDR2 as SQIVND (reference sequence). The CDR3 sequence is 11 residues long. CDR3 protein: CASRSGTSAVF. CDR3 nucleotide sequence: TGTGCCAGTAGATCCGGGACTTCGGCCGTCTTC.

The chain recombines TRBV29-1 with TRBJ2-3; D may be TRBD1 (8 bases). The ends were cut back, 7 bases at V and 6 bases at J, with 14 bases in the middle. CDR1 and CDR2 from the germline V gene are SQVTM and ANQGSEA. The CDR3 is 12 amino acids. CDR3 coding DNA: TGCAGCGCGTCACAGGGGGGGGATACGCAGTATTTT. Its protein product is CSASQGGDTQYF.

The chain has TRBV29-1 and TRBJ2-5; a weak D match, TRBD2 (6 bases). Trimming removed 1 base from V and 4 bases from J, with 10 bases in between. Germline V gives CDR1 SQVTM, CDR2 ANQGSEA. CDR3 size: 13 residues. CDR3 sequence (DNA): TGCAGCGTTGAAGCGGGAGCCCCAGAGACCCAGTACTTC. The encoded protein is CSVEAGAPETQYF.

The chain couples TRBV7-2 to TRBJ1-2; 7 nucleotides line up with TRBD1. This CDR3 is 13 amino acids long. The germline V gene encodes CDR1 SGHTA and CDR2 FQGNSA. V lost 3 bases to trimming and J lost 12 bases; unmatched junction nucleotides: 10. The CDR3 loop is CASSLSGQEYDTF. As DNA, the CDR3 is TGTGCCAGCAGCTTGTCCGGACAGGAGTATGACACCTTC.

V usage is TRBV6-1 and J usage is TRBJ2-7; TRBD1 matches at 7 bases. J was trimmed by 5 bases and V by 6 bases; bases with no gene match: 1. Per germline, CDR1 MNHNS and CDR2 SASEGT. The CDR3 is 11 residues long. The CDR3 bases are TGTGCCAGCAGGACAGGGAACGAGCAGTACTTC. Protein: CASRTGNEQYF.

The V call is TRBV2, the J call TRBJ1-2; possibly TRBD1 for D (6 bases). The length of the CDR3 is 13 residues. Trimming took 8 bases from V and 4 from J, leaving 14 bases between them. CDR1 is SNHLY and CDR2 is FYNNEI in the germline V gene. CDR3: CASYSTGSYGYTF. CDR3 bases: TGTGCCAGCTATTCAACAGGGTCCTATGGCTACACCTTC.

For the CDR3, the DNA is TGTGCCAGCAGTGAGTACAGGGTTGGAAACACCATATATTTT. It yields the protein CASSEYRVGNTIYF. The rearrangement joins TRBV6-1 to TRBJ1-3, with D possibly TRBD1 on 6 matching bases. Trimming removed 3 bases from V and 3 bases from J, with 9 bases in between. CDR3 size: 14 residues. Germline V gives CDR1 MNHNS, CDR2 SASEGT.

The chain carries TRBV27 and TRBJ2-7, with 7 bases that match TRBD1. Germline V gene data show CDR1 as MNHEY and CDR2 as SMNVEV (reference sequence). This CDR3 has 15 amino acids. V dropped 8 bases and J dropped 3; count of bases not matched to a gene: 13. CDR3: CASGAPRDSYYEQYF. Here the CDR3 DNA reads TGTGCCAGCGGTGCCCCCCGGGACAGTTACTACGAGCAGTACTTC.

The chain recombines TRBV2 with TRBJ1-2; D gene ambiguous. Germline CDR1 is SNHLY and CDR2 is FYNNEI. There are 11 residues in the CDR3. Trimming cost V 6 bases and J 6 bases, with 8 bases left between them. The CDR3 bases are TGTGCCAGCAGGGAGGTCCATGGCTACACCTTC. As protein: CASREVHGYTF. Full variable domain (missing parts from reference TRBV2 and TRBJ1-2): EPEVTQTPSHQVTQMGQEVILRCVPISNHLYFYWYRQILGQKVEFLVSFYNNEISEKSEIFDDQFSVERPDGSNFTLKIRSTKLEDSAMYFCASREVHGYTFGSGTRLTVV.

The DNA for the CDR3 is TGCGCCAGCAGCCCGTCCCCCTTGGACAGCTCTTCCTACGAGCAGTACTTC. It specifies CASSPSPLDSSSYEQYF. This rearrangement joins TRBV5-1 to TRBJ2-7; TRBD1 is a possible D gene (6 bases). The CDR3 is 17 residues long. Germline loops: CDR1 SGHRS, CDR2 YFSETQ. V lost 4 bases and J 1 base, leaving 21 bases between the germline ends. Complete variable domain (other parts from reference TRBV5-1 and TRBJ2-7): KAGVTQTPRYLIKTRGQQVTLSCSPISGHRSVSWYQQTPGQGLQFLFEYFSETQRNKGNFPGRFSGRQFSNSRSEMNVSTLELGDSALYLCASSPSPLDSSSYEQYFGPGTRLTVT.